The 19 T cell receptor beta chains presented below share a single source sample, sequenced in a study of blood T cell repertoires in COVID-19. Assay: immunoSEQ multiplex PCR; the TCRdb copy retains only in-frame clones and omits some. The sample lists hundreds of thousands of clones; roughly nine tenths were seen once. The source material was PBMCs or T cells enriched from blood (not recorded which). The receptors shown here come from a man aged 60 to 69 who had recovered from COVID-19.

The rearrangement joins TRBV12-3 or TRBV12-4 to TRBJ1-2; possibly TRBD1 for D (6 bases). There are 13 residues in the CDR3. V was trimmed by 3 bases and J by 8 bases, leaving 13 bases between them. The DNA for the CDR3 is TGTGCCAGCAGTTTCGGGGGGGCTGACGGCTACACCTTC. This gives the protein CASSFGGADGYTF.

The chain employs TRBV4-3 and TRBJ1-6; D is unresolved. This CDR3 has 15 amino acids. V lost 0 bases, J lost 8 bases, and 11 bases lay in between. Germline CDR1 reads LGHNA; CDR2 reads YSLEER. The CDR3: CASSQDKSGDSPLHF. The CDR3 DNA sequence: TGCGCCAGCAGCCAAGATAAGTCCGGAGATTCACCCCTCCACTTT.

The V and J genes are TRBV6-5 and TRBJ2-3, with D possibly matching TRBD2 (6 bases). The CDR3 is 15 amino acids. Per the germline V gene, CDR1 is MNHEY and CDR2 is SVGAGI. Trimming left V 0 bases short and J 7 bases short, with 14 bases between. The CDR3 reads CASSYSRGKGYTQYF. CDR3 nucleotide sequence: TGTGCCAGCAGTTACTCCCGGGGGAAAGGTTATACGCAGTATTTT.

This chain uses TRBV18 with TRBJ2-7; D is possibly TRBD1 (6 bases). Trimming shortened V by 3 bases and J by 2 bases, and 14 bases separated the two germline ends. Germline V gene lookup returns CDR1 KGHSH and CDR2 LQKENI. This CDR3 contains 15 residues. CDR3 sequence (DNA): TGTGCCAGCTCACCCGCCCAGGGGAGCCCCTACGAGCAGTACTTC. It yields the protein CASSPAQGSPYEQYF.

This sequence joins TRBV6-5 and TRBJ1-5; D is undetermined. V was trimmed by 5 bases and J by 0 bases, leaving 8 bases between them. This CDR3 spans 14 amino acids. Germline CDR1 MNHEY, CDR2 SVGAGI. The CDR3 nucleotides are TGTGCCAGCAGTACGGGGATTAGCAATCAGCCCCAGCATTTT. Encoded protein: CASSTGISNQPQHF.

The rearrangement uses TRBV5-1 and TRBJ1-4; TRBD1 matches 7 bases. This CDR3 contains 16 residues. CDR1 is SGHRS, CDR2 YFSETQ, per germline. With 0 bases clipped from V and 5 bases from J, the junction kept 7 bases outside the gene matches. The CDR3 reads CASSLVVGTDNEKLFF. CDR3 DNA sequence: TGCGCCAGCAGCTTGGTCGTCGGGACAGACAATGAAAAACTGTTTTTT.

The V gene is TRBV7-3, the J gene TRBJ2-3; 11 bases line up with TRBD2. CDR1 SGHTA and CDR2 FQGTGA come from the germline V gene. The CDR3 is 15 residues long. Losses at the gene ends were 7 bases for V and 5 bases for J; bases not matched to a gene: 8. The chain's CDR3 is CASTISGGEVDTQYF. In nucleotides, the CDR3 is TGTGCCAGCACCATTAGCGGGGGGGAGGTAGATACGCAGTATTTT.

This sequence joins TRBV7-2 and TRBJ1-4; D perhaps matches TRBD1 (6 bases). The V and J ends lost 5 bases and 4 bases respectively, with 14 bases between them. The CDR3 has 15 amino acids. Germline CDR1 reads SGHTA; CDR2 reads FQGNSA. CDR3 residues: CASSLSQGYNEKLFF. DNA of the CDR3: TGTGCCAGCAGCCTGTCACAGGGATATAATGAAAAACTGTTTTTT.

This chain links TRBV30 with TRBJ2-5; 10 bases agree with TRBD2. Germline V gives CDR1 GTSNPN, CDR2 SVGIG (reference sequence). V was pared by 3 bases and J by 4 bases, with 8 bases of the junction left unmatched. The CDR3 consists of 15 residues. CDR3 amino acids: CAWSVASGSGETQYF. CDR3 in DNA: TGTGCCTGGAGCGTCGCTAGCGGGAGTGGAGAGACCCAGTACTTC. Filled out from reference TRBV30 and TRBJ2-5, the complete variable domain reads SQTIHQWPATLVQPVGSPLSLECTVEGTSNPNLYWYRQAAGRGLQLLFYSVGIGQISSEVPQNLSASRPQDRQFILSSKKLLLSDSGFYLCAWSVASGSGETQYFGPGTRLLVL.

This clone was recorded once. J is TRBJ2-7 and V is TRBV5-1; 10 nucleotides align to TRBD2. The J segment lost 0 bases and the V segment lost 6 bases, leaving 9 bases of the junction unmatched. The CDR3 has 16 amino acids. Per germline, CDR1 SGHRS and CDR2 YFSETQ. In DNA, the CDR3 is TGCGCCAGCAAGGACCCGGGACTAGCGAGCTCCTACGAGCAGTACTTC. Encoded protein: CASKDPGLASSYEQYF.

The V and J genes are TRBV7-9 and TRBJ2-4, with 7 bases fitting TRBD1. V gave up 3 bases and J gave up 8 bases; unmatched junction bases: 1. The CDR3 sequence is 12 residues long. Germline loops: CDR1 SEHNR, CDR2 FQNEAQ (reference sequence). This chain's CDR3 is CASSFTGDIQYF. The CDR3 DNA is TGTGCCAGCAGCTTTACAGGGGACATTCAGTACTTC.

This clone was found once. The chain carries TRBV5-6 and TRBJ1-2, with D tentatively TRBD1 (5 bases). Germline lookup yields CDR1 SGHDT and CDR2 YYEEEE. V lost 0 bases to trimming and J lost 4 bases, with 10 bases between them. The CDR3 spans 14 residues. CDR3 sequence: CASSLESGFYGYTF. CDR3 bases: TGTGCCAGCAGCTTGGAGTCAGGGTTCTATGGCTACACCTTC.

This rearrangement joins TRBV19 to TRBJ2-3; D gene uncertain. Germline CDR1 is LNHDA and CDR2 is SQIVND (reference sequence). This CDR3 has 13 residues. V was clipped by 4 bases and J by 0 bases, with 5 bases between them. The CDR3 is CASSTLSTDTQYF. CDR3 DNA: TGTGCCAGTAGTACCTTAAGCACAGATACGCAGTATTTT.

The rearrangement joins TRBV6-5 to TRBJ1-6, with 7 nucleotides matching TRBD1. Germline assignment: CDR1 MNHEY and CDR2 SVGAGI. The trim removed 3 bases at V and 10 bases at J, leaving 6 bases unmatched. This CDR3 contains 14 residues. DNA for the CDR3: TGTGCCAGCAGTTATGACAGGGTCCGATCACCCCTCCACTTT. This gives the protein CASSYDRVRSPLHF.

The CDR3 DNA reads as TGCGCCAGCGCTGCCAGCGGGGGGCAAGAGACCCAGTACTTC. This gives the protein CASAASGGQETQYF. The J gene is TRBJ2-5, the V gene TRBV10-2; TRBD2 matches 9 bases. The CDR3 consists of 14 residues. V lost 8 bases to trimming and J lost 2 bases; unmatched junction nucleotides: 6. CDR1 is WSHSY, CDR2 SAAADI, per germline.

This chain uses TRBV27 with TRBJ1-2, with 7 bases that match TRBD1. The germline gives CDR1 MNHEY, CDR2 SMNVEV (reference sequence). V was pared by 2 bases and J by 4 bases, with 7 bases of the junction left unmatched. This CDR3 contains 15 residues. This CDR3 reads CASSLARDRAYGYTF. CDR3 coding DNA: TGTGCCAGCAGTTTAGCCCGGGACAGAGCCTATGGCTACACCTTC.

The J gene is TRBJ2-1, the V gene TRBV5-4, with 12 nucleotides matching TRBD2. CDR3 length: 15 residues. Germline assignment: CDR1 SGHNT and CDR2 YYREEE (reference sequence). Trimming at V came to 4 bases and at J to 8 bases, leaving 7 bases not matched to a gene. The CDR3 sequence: CASSRRLAGVYEQFF. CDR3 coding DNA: TGTGCCAGCAGCCGCCGACTAGCGGGAGTGTATGAGCAGTTCTTC.

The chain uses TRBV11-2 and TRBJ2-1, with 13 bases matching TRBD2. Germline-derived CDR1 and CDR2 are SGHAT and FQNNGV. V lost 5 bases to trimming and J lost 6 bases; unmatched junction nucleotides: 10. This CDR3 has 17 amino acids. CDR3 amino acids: CASSPQPTSGRGNEQFF. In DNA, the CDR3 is TGTGCCAGCAGCCCTCAACCCACTAGCGGGAGGGGCAATGAGCAGTTCTTC.

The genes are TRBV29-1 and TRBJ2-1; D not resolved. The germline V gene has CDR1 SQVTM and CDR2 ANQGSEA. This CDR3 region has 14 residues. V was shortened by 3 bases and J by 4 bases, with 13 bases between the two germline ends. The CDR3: CSVEKREQYNEQFF. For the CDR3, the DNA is TGCAGCGTTGAGAAAAGAGAACAGTACAATGAGCAGTTCTTC.